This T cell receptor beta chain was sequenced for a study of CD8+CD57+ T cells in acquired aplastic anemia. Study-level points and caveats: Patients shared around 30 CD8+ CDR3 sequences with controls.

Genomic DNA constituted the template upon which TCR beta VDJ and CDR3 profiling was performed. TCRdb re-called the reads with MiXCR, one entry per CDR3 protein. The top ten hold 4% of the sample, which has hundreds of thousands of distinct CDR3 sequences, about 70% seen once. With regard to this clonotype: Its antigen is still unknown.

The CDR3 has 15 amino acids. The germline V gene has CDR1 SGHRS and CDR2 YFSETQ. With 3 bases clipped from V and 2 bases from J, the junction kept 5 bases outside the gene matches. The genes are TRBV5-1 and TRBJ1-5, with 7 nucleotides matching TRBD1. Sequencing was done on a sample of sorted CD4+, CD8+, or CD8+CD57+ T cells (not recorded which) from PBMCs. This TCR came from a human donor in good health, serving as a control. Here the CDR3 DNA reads TGCGCCAGCAGCTCCGGGACAGTCGGCAATCAGCCCCAGCATTTT. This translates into CASSSGTVGNQPQHF.